This paragraph covers one T cell receptor (beta chain) sequence. Sequencing was performed with immunoSEQ multiplex PCR; in TCRdb, only in-frame clones are kept and a portion is missing. Here the sample spans fewer than 40,000 clones, 90% being singletons. The sample belongs to a study of T cell changes during pregnancy in multiple sclerosis. Trimming took 4 bases from V and 7 from J; bases not matched to a gene: 5. Germline V lookup: CDR1 MNHEY, CDR2 SVGAGI. This CDR3 region has 14 residues. The chain carries TRBV6-5 and TRBJ1-4; 8 bases agree with TRBD1. Specimen: CD4+ T cells from peripheral blood mononuclear cells, collected in the second trimester of pregnancy. This sequence was found in a female donor with multiple sclerosis, enrolled in a pregnancy study. CDR3 nucleotide sequence: TGTGCCAGCAGTTTGACAGGGGTTTGTGAAAAACTGTTTTTT. Its protein product is CASSLTGVCEKLFF.